This TCR beta chain is from a study of vaccination and CD4 T cells after COVID-19. As for the study in general: As control conditions, cultures were given either a CEFX pool serving as positive control, an HIV-1 Nef pool, or no peptide at all.

Noted treatment: approximately nine-day PBMC culture with coronavirus spike peptide pools or control peptides (ViraFEST assay). Collection of the unexposed donor's CD4+ T cells took place before the COVID-19 pandemic (2011-2018). After expanding antigen-specific T cells with peptide pools, ViraFEST sequenced their TCRs. Within the sample, this clonotype is medium-sized. As yet, its antigen is unknown. Researchers used the Oncomine TCR Beta short-read assay to sequence DNA from cultured CD4+ T cells. From cultured CD4+ T cells, genomic DNA was extracted. TCRdb re-analysed the PCR reads in MiXCR, keeping a single row per CDR3 protein. The sample shows roughly 9,500 distinct CDR3 sequences, roughly a third of them seen only once. The source material was CD4+ T cells from blood, cultured in vitro. The sequence was obtained from a human donor in good health.

Written as DNA, the CDR3 is TGTGCCAGCAGTAGGGACAGGGGGCGCCGGACTGAAGCTTTCTTT. The encoded protein is CASSRDRGRRTEAFF. The chain joins TRBV27 to TRBJ1-1; 12 nucleotides match TRBD1. Germline values: CDR1 MNHEY, CDR2 SMNVEV (reference sequence). The CDR3 consists of 15 residues. V gave up 5 bases and J gave up 5 bases; unmatched junction bases: 6.